The 4 T cell receptor beta chains reported below all come from one sample, sequenced in a study of shared clonotypes between healthy human individuals. Libraries were prepared by immunoSEQ multiplex PCR; TCRdb keeps only in-frame clonotypes and omits some of them. The sample includes about 1.5 million clones, about 98% seen only once; the top ten take 0.45%. The sequencing sample was made of naive CD4+ T cells sorted from blood. As to subset: CD45RA+ positively selected. The receptors derive from a man in his thirties or forties in good health.

About this clone: The sample contains more than one DNA sequence encoding this CDR3. The chain couples TRBV20-1 to TRBJ1-5; no clear D gene. V lost 5 bases, J lost 7 bases, and 9 bases lay in between. The CDR3 totals 11 residues. The germline V gene encodes CDR1 DFQATT and CDR2 SNEGSKA (reference sequence). The CDR3 DNA follows: TGCAGTGCTGGAGCGGGGCAGCCCCAGCATTTT. It specifies CSAGAGQPQHF.

V is TRBV11-3 and J is TRBJ2-1; TRBD2 is a possible D gene (6 bases). The CDR3 is made up of 13 amino acids. Looked up from germline, CDR1 is SGHNT and CDR2 is YENEEA. The V gene lost 0 bases and the J gene lost 8 bases, with 8 bases spanning the gap. CDR3 sequence (DNA): TGTGCCAGCAGCTTAGAACCGGGAGATGAGCAGTTCTTC. Its protein is CASSLEPGDEQFF.

In the case of this clone: The identical CDR3 is also encoded by other nucleotide sequences in the sample. The chain is built from TRBV5-5 and TRBJ2-3; weak D call: TRBD2 (5 bases). The CDR3 covers 13 residues. Trimming took 0 bases from V and 3 from J, leaving 5 bases between them. CDR1 is SGHKS, CDR2 YYEKEE, per germline (reference sequence). CDR3: CASSLGGTDTQYF. The CDR3 DNA is TGTGCCAGCAGCTTGGGCGGGACAGATACGCAGTATTTT.

The rearrangement joins TRBV18 to TRBJ1-1; tentative D call: TRBD1 (6 bases). V lost 4 bases, J lost 3 bases, and 12 bases lay in between. The CDR3 is 14 residues long. Germline CDR1 and CDR2: KGHSH and LQKENI. The CDR3 DNA reads as TGTGCCAGCTCACTAGACAGGAGCTACACTGAAGCTTTCTTT. Translating it yields CASSLDRSYTEAFF.